This T cell receptor beta chain is drawn from a study of blood T cell repertoires in COVID-19. The wider study: The United States, Italy and Spain supplied acute and convalescent COVID-19 samples. PBMCs, B-cell-depleted T cells, or T cells provided the cDNA or gDNA that made up the material.

In the source study's methods: Quantification of nucleated cells was approximated via reference gene primer amplification. Measured with immunoSEQ multiplex PCR; TCRdb has only the in-frame clones, and not every one. The DNA gave D and trimming, while V, J and clone size come from that table. Here the sample spans just over 150,000 clones, 90% to 95% being singletons. Per germline, CDR1 SQVTM and CDR2 ANQGSEA. V lost 1 base to trimming and J lost 1 base, with 25 bases between them. This CDR3 comprises 19 residues. The source of this sequence is a woman aged 45-65 years with acute or convalescent COVID-19. The chain joins TRBV29-1 to TRBJ1-1, with unresolved D. The specimen was peripheral blood. The CDR3: CSVEVFDVVIVVGNTEAFF. In DNA form, the CDR3 reads TGCAGCGTTGAAGTATTTGATGTGGTGATAGTCGTTGGGAACACTGAAGCTTTCTTT.